This T cell receptor beta chain was recovered during a study of blood T cell repertoires in COVID-19. Study overall: Sites across the United States, Italy and Spain contributed samples from acute and convalescent COVID-19.

The length of the CDR3 is 14 residues. V lost 5 bases, J lost 2 bases, and 1 base stayed unmatched. The germline CDR1 and CDR2 sequences are MNHEY and SVGEGT. Some clones are missing from TCRdb's copy, which holds only in-frame ones; the method was immunoSEQ multiplex PCR. The sample records about 110,000 clones, 90% being singletons. The chain carries TRBV6-2 or TRBV6-3 and TRBJ2-1; 9 bases line up with TRBD2. Sequences were obtained from peripheral blood. This TCR derives from a human donor in a cohort sampled during active COVID-19. The CDR3 spells CASSRTSAYNEQFF. As DNA, the CDR3 is TGTGCCAGCAGTCGGACTAGCGCCTACAATGAGCAGTTCTTC.